These T cell receptor beta chains were read from a single sample in a study of T cells expressing NK-cell markers. TCRdb reprocessed the 5' RACE reads; each CDR3 protein has one entry and no DNA is given. The sample's table shows roughly 350,000 distinct CDR3 sequences. What was sequenced was blood T cells: a sorted CD56 or NKG2C T cell subset, CD4+ or CD8+ T cells, or bulk PBMC T cells (not recorded which). These receptor sequences come from a man aged 18 to 70 in good health. Both conserved end residues are part of each CDR3.

V	J	CDR3
TRBV6-5	TRBJ2-2	CASSFTTGELFF
TRBV28	TRBJ2-1	CASSSGGPLISYNEQFF
TRBV6-1	TRBJ2-5	CASSHSGTSEKETQYF
TRBV20-1	TRBJ2-1	CSAIPLSRRGAYNEQFF
TRBV12-3/TRBV12-4	TRBJ2-3	CASILTLASTDTQYF
TRBV7-8	TRBJ2-5	CASSRNYRDRYRVGETQYF
TRBV10-3	TRBJ2-5	CAISVSPAGYQETQYF
TRBV7-9	TRBJ1-4	CASSLAGTDEKLFF
TRBV2	TRBJ2-7	CASSASGGTYEQYF
TRBV4-1	TRBJ2-3	CASSQVRASGYTDTQYF
TRBV6-1	TRBJ2-3	CASSEKGLAGYLSTDTQYF
TRBV5-1	TRBJ1-1	CASSFARGAFF
TRBV6-1	TRBJ1-1	CASSPEYTEAFF
TRBV6-5	TRBJ2-7	CASRGGGGPYEQYF
TRBV28	TRBJ1-4	CASSSLGQGREKLFF
TRBV12-5	TRBJ1-5	CASGLVTGGGNQPQHF
TRBV12-3/TRBV12-4	TRBJ2-2	CASSFGANTGELFF